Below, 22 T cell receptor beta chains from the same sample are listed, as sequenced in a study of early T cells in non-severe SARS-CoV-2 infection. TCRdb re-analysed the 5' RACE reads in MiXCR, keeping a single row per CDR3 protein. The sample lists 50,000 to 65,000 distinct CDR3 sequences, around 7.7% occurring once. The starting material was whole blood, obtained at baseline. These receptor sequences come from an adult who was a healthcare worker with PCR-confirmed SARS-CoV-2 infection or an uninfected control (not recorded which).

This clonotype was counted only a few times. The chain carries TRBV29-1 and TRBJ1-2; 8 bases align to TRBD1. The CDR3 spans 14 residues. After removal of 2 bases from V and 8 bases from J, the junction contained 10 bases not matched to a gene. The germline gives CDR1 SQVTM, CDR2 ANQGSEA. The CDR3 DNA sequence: TGCAGCGTTGAATTGACAGGGGCAAGATCGGGCTACACCTTC. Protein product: CSVELTGARSGYTF. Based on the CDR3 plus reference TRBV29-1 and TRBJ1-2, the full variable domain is SAVISQKPSRDICQRGTSLTIQCQVDSQVTMMFWYRQQPGQSLTLIATANQGSEATYESGFVIDKFPISRPNLTFSTLTVSNMSPEDSSIYLCSVELTGARSGYTFGSGTRLTVV.

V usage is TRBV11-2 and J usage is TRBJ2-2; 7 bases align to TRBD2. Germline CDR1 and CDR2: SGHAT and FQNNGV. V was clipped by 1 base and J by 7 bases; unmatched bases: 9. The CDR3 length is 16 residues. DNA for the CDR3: TGTGCCAGCAGCTTAGGTTTAGTGGCGGGGGTCGGGGAGCTGTTTTTT. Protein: CASSLGLVAGVGELFF.

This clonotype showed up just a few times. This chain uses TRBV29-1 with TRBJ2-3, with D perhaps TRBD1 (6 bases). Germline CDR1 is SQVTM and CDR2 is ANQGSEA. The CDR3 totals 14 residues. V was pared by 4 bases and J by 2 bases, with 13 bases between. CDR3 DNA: TGCAGCGTTGGTGGACAGATTTCCACAGATACGCAGTATTTT. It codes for CSVGGQISTDTQYF.

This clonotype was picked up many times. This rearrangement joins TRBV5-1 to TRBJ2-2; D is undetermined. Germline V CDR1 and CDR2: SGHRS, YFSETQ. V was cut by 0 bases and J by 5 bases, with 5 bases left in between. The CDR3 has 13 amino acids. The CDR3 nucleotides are TGCGCCAGCAGCTTGGAAGCTACCGGGGAGCTGTTTTTT. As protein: CASSLEATGELFF.

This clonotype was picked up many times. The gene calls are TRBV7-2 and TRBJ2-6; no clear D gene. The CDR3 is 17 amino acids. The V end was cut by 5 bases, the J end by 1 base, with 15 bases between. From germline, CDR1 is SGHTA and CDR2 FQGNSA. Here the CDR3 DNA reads TGTGCCAGCAGCCCAACCCTGCTAACGTCTGGGGCCAACGTCCTGACTTTC. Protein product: CASSPTLLTSGANVLTF.

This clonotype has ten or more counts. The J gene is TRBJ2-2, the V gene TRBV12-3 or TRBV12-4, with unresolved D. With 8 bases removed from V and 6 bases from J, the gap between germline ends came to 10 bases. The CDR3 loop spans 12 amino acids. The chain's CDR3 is CASLGLPGELFF. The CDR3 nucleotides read TGTGCCAGCCTGGGTCTTCCCGGGGAGCTGTTTTTT.

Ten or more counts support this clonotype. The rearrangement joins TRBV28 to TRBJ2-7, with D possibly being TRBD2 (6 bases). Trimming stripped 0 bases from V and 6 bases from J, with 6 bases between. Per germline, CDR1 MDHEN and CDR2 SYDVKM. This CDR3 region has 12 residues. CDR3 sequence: CASSLWGGEQYF. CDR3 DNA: TGTGCCAGCAGTTTATGGGGGGGCGAGCAGTACTTC.

The CDR3 sequence: CASSQDGGTGAPRGTDTQYF. The CDR3 region has the DNA TGCGCCAGCAGCCAAGATGGCGGGACAGGGGCTCCACGGGGCACAGATACGCAGTATTTT. The chain links TRBV4-3 to TRBJ2-3, with TRBD1 matching over 10 bases. V lost 0 bases, J lost 1 base, and 13 bases stayed unmatched. Germline V gene sequence: CDR1 LGHNA, CDR2 YSLEER. The CDR3 sequence is 20 residues long.

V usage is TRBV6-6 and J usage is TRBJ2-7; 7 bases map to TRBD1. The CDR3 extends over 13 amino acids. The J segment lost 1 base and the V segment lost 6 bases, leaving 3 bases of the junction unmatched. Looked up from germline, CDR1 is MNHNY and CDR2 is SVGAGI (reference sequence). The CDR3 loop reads CASRRGQSYEQYF. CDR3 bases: TGTGCCAGCAGACGGGGACAGTCCTACGAGCAGTACTTC.

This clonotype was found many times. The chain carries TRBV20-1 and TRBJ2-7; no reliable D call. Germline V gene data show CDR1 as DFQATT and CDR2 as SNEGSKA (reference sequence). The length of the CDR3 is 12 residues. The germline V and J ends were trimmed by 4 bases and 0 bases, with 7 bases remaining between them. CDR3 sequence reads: CSANPDSYEQYF. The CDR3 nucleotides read TGCAGTGCTAATCCTGACTCCTACGAGCAGTACTTC.

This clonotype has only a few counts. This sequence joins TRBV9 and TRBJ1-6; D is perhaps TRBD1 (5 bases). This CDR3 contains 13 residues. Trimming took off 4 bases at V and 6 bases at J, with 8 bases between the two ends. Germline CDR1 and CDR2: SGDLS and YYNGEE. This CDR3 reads CASSTQGNSPLHF. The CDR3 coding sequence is TGTGCCAGCAGCACCCAGGGTAATTCACCCCTCCACTTT.

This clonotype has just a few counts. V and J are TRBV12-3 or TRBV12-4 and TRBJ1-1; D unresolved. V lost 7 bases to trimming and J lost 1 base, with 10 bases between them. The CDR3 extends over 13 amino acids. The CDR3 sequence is CASTLVSNTEAFF. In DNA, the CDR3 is TGTGCCAGCACCCTAGTCTCGAACACTGAAGCTTTCTTT.

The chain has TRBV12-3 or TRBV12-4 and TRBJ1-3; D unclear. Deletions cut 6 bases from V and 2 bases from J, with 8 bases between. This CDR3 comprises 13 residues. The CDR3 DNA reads TGTGCCAGCAGGACACGAACTGGAAACACCATATATTTT. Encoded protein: CASRTRTGNTIYF.

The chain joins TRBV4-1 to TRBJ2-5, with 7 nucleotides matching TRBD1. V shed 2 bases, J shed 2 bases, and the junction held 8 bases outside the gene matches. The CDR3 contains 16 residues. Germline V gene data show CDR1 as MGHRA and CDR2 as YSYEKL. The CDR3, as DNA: TGCGCCAGCAGCCAAAAAAGTGGGGACAGTCAAGAGACCCAGTACTTC. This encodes CASSQKSGDSQETQYF.

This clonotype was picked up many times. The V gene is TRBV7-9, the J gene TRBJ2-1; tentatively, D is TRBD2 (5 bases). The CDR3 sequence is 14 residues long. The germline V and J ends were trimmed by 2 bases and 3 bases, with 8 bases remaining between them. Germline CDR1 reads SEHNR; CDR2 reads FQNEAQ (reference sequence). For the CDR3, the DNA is TGTGCCAGCAGCTTAAACAGCGGCTACAATGAGCAGTTCTTC. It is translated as CASSLNSGYNEQFF.

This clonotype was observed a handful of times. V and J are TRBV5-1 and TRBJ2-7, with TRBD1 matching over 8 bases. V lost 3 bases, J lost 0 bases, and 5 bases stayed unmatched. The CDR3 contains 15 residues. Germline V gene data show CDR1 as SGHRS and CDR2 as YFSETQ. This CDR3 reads CASSSGQANSYEQYF. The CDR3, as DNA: TGCGCCAGCAGCTCGGGACAGGCGAACTCCTACGAGCAGTACTTC. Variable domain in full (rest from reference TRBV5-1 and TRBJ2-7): KAGVTQTPRYLIKTRGQQVTLSCSPISGHRSVSWYQQTPGQGLQFLFEYFSETQRNKGNFPGRFSGRQFSNSRSEMNVSTLELGDSALYLCASSSGQANSYEQYFGPGTRLTVT.

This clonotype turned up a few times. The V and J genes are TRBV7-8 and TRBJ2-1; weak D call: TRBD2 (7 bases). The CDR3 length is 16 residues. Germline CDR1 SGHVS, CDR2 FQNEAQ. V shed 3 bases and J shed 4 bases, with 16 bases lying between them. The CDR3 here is CASSLVGGGIYNEQFF. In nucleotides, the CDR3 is TGTGCCAGCAGCTTGGTTGGCGGGGGCATATACAATGAGCAGTTCTTC.

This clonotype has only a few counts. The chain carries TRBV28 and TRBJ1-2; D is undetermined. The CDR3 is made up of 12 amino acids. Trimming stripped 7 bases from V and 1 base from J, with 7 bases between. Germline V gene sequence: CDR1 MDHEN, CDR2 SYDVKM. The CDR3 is CASNGLNYGYTF. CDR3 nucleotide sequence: TGTGCCAGCAACGGCCTTAACTATGGCTACACCTTC.

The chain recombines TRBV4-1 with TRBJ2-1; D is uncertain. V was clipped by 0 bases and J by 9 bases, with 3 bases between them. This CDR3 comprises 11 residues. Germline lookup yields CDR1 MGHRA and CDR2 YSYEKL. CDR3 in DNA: TGCGCCAGCAGCCAAGACGGTGAGCAGTTCTTC. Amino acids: CASSQDGEQFF.

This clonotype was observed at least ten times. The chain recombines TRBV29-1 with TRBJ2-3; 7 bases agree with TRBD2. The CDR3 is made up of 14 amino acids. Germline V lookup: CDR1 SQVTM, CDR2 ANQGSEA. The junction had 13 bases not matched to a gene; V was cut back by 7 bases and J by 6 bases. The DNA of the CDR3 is TGCAGCGCCCGCCTTCGCGGGAGTGGGGATACGCAGTATTTT. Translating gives CSARLRGSGDTQYF.

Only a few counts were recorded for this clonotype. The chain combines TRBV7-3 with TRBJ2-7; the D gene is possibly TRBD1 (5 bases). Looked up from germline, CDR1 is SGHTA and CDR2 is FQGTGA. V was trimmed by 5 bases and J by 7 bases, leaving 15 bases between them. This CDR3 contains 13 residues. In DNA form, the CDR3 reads TGTGCCAGCAGCCTGCCCGGACAAATAGAGCAGTACTTC. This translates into CASSLPGQIEQYF.

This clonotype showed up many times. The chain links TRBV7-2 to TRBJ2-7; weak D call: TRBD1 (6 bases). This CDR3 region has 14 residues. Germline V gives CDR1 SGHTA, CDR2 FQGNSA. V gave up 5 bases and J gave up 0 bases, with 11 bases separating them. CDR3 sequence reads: CASSPGHSSYEQYF. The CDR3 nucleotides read TGTGCCAGCAGCCCGGGACACAGCTCCTACGAGCAGTACTTC.